Listed here are 8 T cell receptor beta chains from one sample, sequenced in a study of T cells in Graves' hyperthyroidism and ophthalmopathy. It was RNA transcripts that yielded the amplified TCR beta CDR3 regions. Initially, a first-round RT-PCR of the TCR CDR3 employed the HTBI primer set. TCRdb re-analysed the multiplex PCR reads in MiXCR, keeping a single row per CDR3 protein. This table has approximately 250,000 distinct CDR3 sequences, approximately 24% appearing once. Material: blood. All receptors derive from a middle-aged woman with Graves' ophthalmopathy.

This clonotype was seen at least ten times. CDR3 region: CARGQQVANYGYTF. In DNA, the CDR3 is TGTGCCAGGGGCCAACAGGTAGCTAACTATGGCTACACCTTC. V gene TRBV2 combines with J gene TRBJ1-2; a possible D gene is TRBD1 (5 bases). The germline V gene has CDR1 SNHLY and CDR2 FYNNEI. V lost 9 bases and J 0 bases, leaving 14 bases between the germline ends. The CDR3 totals 14 residues.

This clonotype showed up many times. The chain employs TRBV3-1 and TRBJ2-7, with a weak D call TRBD1 (6 bases). Germline V lookup: CDR1 LGHDT, CDR2 YNNKEL (reference sequence). The CDR3 runs 13 residues. V was clipped by 0 bases and J by 7 bases, with 10 bases between them. The CDR3 nucleotides read TGTGCCAGCAGCCAAGATGGCGGACAGGAGCAGTACTTC. Amino acid sequence: CASSQDGGQEQYF.

Many counts were recorded for this clonotype. This chain joins TRBV12-3 or TRBV12-4 and TRBJ2-5; 8 bases fit TRBD2. Unmatched junction bases numbered 10, after V lost 3 bases and J lost 4 bases. The CDR3 loop spans 16 amino acids. For the CDR3, the DNA is TGTGCCAGCAGTTTTATCAGCGGGGGCACCCGAGAGACCCAGTACTTC. Translation gives CASSFISGGTRETQYF.

Many counts were recorded for this clonotype. This chain joins TRBV19 and TRBJ2-2; tentatively, D is TRBD1 or TRBD2 (5 bases each). CDR1 is LNHDA and CDR2 is SQIVND in the germline V gene (reference sequence). CDR3 length: 15 residues. Trimming removed 5 bases at V and 3 bases at J, with 13 bases between. CDR3 DNA sequence: TGTGCCAGTAGTTTCCGGGACGGGGACACCGGGGAGCTGTTTTTT. It translates to CASSFRDGDTGELFF.

This clonotype was observed at least ten times. This sequence joins TRBV19 and TRBJ2-4, with TRBD2 identical over 11 bases. CDR1 and CDR2 (germline): LNHDA, SQIVND (reference sequence). This CDR3 contains 15 residues. J gave up 8 bases and V 5 bases, and 8 bases lay outside the gene matches. The CDR3 sequence is CASSRLTSGSDIQYF. The CDR3 region has the DNA TGTGCCAGTAGTCGGTTAACTAGCGGGAGCGACATTCAGTACTTC.

A word on this clonotype: Possible read error: a much larger clone is one base away. The chain recombines TRBV9 with TRBJ2-3; 10 bases are a match to TRBD2. The germline V gene encodes CDR1 SGDLS and CDR2 YYNGEE. V shed 4 bases, J shed 2 bases, and the junction held 10 bases outside the gene matches. The CDR3 length is 17 residues. CDR3 bases: TGTGCCAGCAGCTTAACCTCTAGCGGGAGTATCACAGATACGCAGTATTTT. This codes for CASSLTSSGSITDTQYF. Together with reference TRBV9 and TRBJ2-3, the CDR3 gives the full variable domain: DSGVTQTPKHLITATGQRVTLRCSPRSGDLSVYWYQQSLDQGLQFLIQYYNGEERAKGNILERFSAQQFPDLHSELNLSSLELGDSALYFCASSLTSSGSITDTQYFGPGTRLTVL.

This clonotype was seen at least ten times. The V and J genes are TRBV20-1 and TRBJ2-3; no clear D gene. CDR1 is DFQATT and CDR2 is SNEGSKA in the germline V gene (reference sequence). V was cut by 0 bases and J by 0 bases, with 7 bases left in between. This CDR3 is built from 14 residues. The CDR3 protein is CSAREWGSTDTQYF. CDR3 sequence (DNA): TGCAGTGCTAGAGAATGGGGTAGCACAGATACGCAGTATTTT.

Ten or more counts support this clonotype. V usage is TRBV4-1 and J usage is TRBJ2-7; D gene unclear. The CDR3 consists of 14 residues. Trimming cost V 1 base and J 1 base, with 8 bases left between them. Looked up from germline, CDR1 is MGHRA and CDR2 is YSYEKL. The CDR3 nucleotides are TGCGCCAGCAGCCAAGTTGTCACTTCCTACGAGCAGTACTTC. Translated: CASSQVVTSYEQYF.